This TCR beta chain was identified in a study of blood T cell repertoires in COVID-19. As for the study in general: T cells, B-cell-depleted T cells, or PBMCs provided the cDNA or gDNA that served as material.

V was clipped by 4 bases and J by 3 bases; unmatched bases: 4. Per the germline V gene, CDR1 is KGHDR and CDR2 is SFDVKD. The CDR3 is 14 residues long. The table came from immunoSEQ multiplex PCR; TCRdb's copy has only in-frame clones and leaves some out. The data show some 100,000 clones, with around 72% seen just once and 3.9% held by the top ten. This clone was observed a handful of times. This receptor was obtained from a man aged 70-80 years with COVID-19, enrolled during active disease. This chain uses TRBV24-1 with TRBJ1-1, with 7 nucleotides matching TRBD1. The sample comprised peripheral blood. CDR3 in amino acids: CATSETGSDTEAFF. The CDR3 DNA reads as TGTGCCACCAGTGAGACAGGGTCGGACACTGAAGCTTTCTTT.